These 8 T cell receptor beta chains share one sample of origin, sequenced in a study of Ad26.COV2.S vaccination and SARS-CoV-2 variants. Sequenced by immunoSEQ multiplex PCR; TCRdb stores in-frame clones only, minus some. The table lists a few hundred thousand clones, 85% to 90% of them singletons, with around 5% in the top ten. As to treatment: some 20 received Ad26.COV2.S at low or high dose, single or two shots; about 5 received placebo; per-sample allocation not given. Collection of samples fell on day 63 after the first vaccine or placebo injection. The sample consisted of peripheral blood, taken in a trial of Ad26.COV2.S vaccine versus placebo. These receptors came from a person aged 18-60 years who received the Ad26.COV2.S COVID-19 vaccine or a placebo.

This chain connects TRBV10-1 to TRBJ1-3; the D gene is possibly TRBD1 (5 bases). V was trimmed by 3 bases and J by 2 bases, leaving 14 bases between them. Germline V gives CDR1 WNHNN, CDR2 SYGVQD (reference sequence). CDR3 length: 16 amino acids. This CDR3 is CASSDSETVPGNTIYF. CDR3 in DNA: TGCGCCAGCAGTGATTCCGAGACAGTACCTGGAAACACCATATATTTT.

V usage is TRBV7-2 and J usage is TRBJ2-5; tentatively, D is TRBD1 (5 bases). This CDR3 is 14 amino acids long. CDR1 and CDR2 from the germline V gene are SGHTA and FQGNSA. Trimming stripped 2 bases from V and 4 bases from J, with 11 bases between. CDR3 in DNA: TGTGCCAGCAGCTTAAAAGGCAGGGTAGAGACCCAGTACTTC. This codes for CASSLKGRVETQYF.

The chain recombines TRBV7-6 with TRBJ1-6; D call uncertain. Germline V lookup: CDR1 SGHVS, CDR2 FNYEAQ. V lost 5 bases to trimming and J lost 8 bases, with 13 bases between them. The CDR3 spans 14 residues. CDR3: CASSRGLGDSPLHF. CDR3 sequence (DNA): TGTGCCAGCAGCCGAGGACTGGGAGATTCACCCCTCCACTTT.

The V and J genes are TRBV19 and TRBJ2-5; 7 positions agree with TRBD1. CDR1 and CDR2 from the germline V gene are LNHDA and SQIVND (reference sequence). This CDR3 spans 12 amino acids. Trimming cost V 10 bases and J 5 bases; bases outside gene matches: 7. The DNA of the CDR3 is TGTGCCACCCGACAGGGTCGCGAGACCCAGTACTTC. Residues: CATRQGRETQYF. The full variable domain, in which reference TRBV19 and TRBJ2-5 provide the parts outside the CDR3, is DGGITQSPKYLFRKEGQNVTLSCEQNLNHDAMYWYRQDPGQGLRLIYYSQIVNDFQKGDIAEGYSVSREKKESFPLTVTSAQKNPTAFYLCATRQGRETQYFGPGTRLLVL.

For the CDR3, the DNA is TGTGCCAGCAGCTCCCAGTCCCTGACTAGCGGGAGGAGGAATGAGCAGTTCTTC. Protein product: CASSSQSLTSGRRNEQFF. This rearrangement joins TRBV7-2 to TRBJ2-1, with 13 bases that match TRBD2. Trimming at V came to 4 bases and at J to 7 bases, leaving 13 bases not matched to a gene. The CDR3 runs to 18 residues. Per germline, CDR1 SGHTA and CDR2 FQGNSA. The entire variable domain, with the rest obtained from reference TRBV7-2 and TRBJ2-1, is as follows: GAGVSQSPSNKVTEKGKDVELRCDPISGHTALYWYRQSLGQGLEFLIYFQGNSAPDKSGLPSDRFSAERTGGSVSTLTIQRTQQEDSAVYLCASSSQSLTSGRRNEQFFGPGTRLTVL.

This chain joins TRBV5-6 and TRBJ2-3, with TRBD1 as a possible D gene (5 bases). Germline lookup yields CDR1 SGHDT and CDR2 YYEEEE. V lost 4 bases, J lost 2 bases, and 17 bases lay in between. There are 16 residues in the CDR3. Written as DNA, the CDR3 is TGTGCCAGCAGCCCTTTATATAGGGGCTCCACAGATACGCAGTATTTT. As protein: CASSPLYRGSTDTQYF. The full variable domain, rest sourced from reference TRBV5-6 and TRBJ2-3, is DAGVTQSPTHLIKTRGQQVTLRCSPKSGHDTVSWYQQALGQGPQFIFQYYEEEERQRGNFPDRFSGHQFPNYSSELNVNALLLGDSALYLCASSPLYRGSTDTQYFGPGTRLTVL.

This clone has only a few counts. The chain recombines TRBV10-3 with TRBJ2-3; 8 nucleotides line up with TRBD2. The germline gives CDR1 ENHRY, CDR2 SYGVKD. Trimming removed 0 bases from V and 0 bases from J; junction bases left unmatched: 2. This CDR3 contains 16 residues. CDR3 coding DNA: TGTGCCATCAGTGAGTCGACGGGGGGGAGCACAGATACGCAGTATTTT. Translation: CAISESTGGSTDTQYF.

The J gene is TRBJ1-4, the V gene TRBV11-2; D possibly corresponds to TRBD1 (5 bases). The CDR3 has 15 residues. Germline CDR1 and CDR2: SGHAT and FQNNGV. V dropped 1 base and J dropped 7 bases, with 13 bases sitting between them. The DNA of the CDR3 is TGTGCCAGCAGCTTAGTTGGGGGGGTCGTTGAAAAACTGTTTTTT. It specifies CASSLVGGVVEKLFF.